This passage covers 15 T cell receptor beta chains from one sample sequenced in a study of early T cells in non-severe SARS-CoV-2 infection. TCRdb reprocessed the 5' RACE reads via MiXCR and lists one record per CDR3 protein. The data hold some 62,000 distinct CDR3 sequences, with about 10% observed a single time. The specimen was whole blood, collected at baseline. The source is an adult who was a healthcare worker with PCR-confirmed SARS-CoV-2 infection or an uninfected control (not recorded which).

This clonotype was picked up many times. The chain joins TRBV5-1 to TRBJ1-1; 7 bases match TRBD1. The germline V gene has CDR1 SGHRS and CDR2 YFSETQ. V trimming: 3 bases; J trimming: 2 bases; junction bases outside the gene matches: 1. This CDR3 contains 13 residues. The chain's CDR3 is CASSWDSNTEAFF. In DNA, the CDR3 is TGCGCCAGCAGCTGGGACAGTAACACTGAAGCTTTCTTT.

This chain uses TRBV3-1 with TRBJ2-7; possibly TRBD1 for D (5 bases). V lost 6 bases to trimming and J lost 3 bases, with 12 bases between them. Germline lookup yields CDR1 LGHDT and CDR2 YNNKEL (reference sequence). The CDR3 extends over 13 amino acids. The DNA for the CDR3 is TGTGCCAGCAGTCCAGGGTTCTACTACGAGCAGTACTTC. It yields the protein CASSPGFYYEQYF.

This clonotype has a handful of counts. The chain has TRBV7-2 and TRBJ2-5; a weak D match, TRBD1 (5 bases). The CDR3 covers 14 residues. Germline V gene data show CDR1 as SGHTA and CDR2 as FQGNSA. V was cut by 5 bases and J by 2 bases, with 12 bases left in between. The CDR3 DNA reads as TGTGCCAGCAGCCTTGACAGAGTACAAGAGACCCAGTACTTC. Encoded protein: CASSLDRVQETQYF.

The table lists this clonotype with many counts. V gene TRBV21-1 combines with J gene TRBJ1-2; the table's D call of TRBD1 was not tested on the DNA. TRBV21-1 is tagged as a pseudogene. CDR3 length equals 17 residues. The CDR3 spells CASSKVCTRGQNYGYTF. The CDR3 nucleotides read TGTGCCAGCAGCAAAGTCTGCACCAGGGGGCAAAACTATGGCTACACCTTC.

This clonotype turned up a few times. This chain connects TRBV4-2 to TRBJ1-6; TRBD1 agrees at 8 bases. CDR1 and CDR2 from the germline V gene are LGHNA and YNFKEQ. J gave up 7 bases and V 0 bases, and 11 bases lay outside the gene matches. The CDR3 is made up of 18 amino acids. CDR3 loop: CASSQDLPGTGRNSPLHF. The CDR3 coding sequence is TGTGCCAGCAGCCAAGACTTGCCCGGGACAGGAAGGAATTCACCCCTCCACTTT.

This clonotype was observed many times. The genes are TRBV19 and TRBJ1-2, with D perhaps TRBD1 (6 bases). V was shortened by 6 bases and J by 5 bases, with 13 bases between the two germline ends. Germline-derived CDR1 and CDR2 are LNHDA and SQIVND (reference sequence). This CDR3 contains 13 residues. CDR3 sequence: CASSTGTQYGYTF. The CDR3 nucleotides are TGTGCCAGTAGCACCGGGACACAATATGGCTACACCTTC.

This clonotype was observed many times. CDR3 sequence reads: CASSLTGTGYAQRGNEQFF. For the CDR3, the DNA is TGTGCCAGCAGCCTCACCGGGACAGGCTACGCTCAGCGAGGCAATGAGCAGTTCTTC. The gene calls are TRBV7-2 and TRBJ2-1; 8 bases map to TRBD1. CDR1 SGHTA and CDR2 FQGNSA come from the germline V gene. The CDR3 runs 19 residues. The junction had 21 bases not matched to a gene; V was cut back by 5 bases and J by 6 bases.

The V call is TRBV20-1, the J call TRBJ1-1; TRBD1 might be the D (5 bases). CDR3 size: 14 residues. Trimming shortened V by 6 bases and J by 2 bases, and 16 bases separated the two germline ends. CDR1 DFQATT and CDR2 SNEGSKA come from the germline V gene (reference sequence). The CDR3 sequence: CSAPDGTRNTEAFF. In DNA form, the CDR3 reads TGCAGTGCCCCCGACGGGACGAGAAACACTGAAGCTTTCTTT.

This clonotype was counted between two and nine times. The chain joins TRBV30 to TRBJ2-7; 8 bases align to TRBD1. CDR1 is GTSNPN and CDR2 is SVGIG in the germline V gene (reference sequence). The CDR3 length is 14 residues. V trimming: 3 bases; J trimming: 6 bases; junction bases outside the gene matches: 10. The DNA of the CDR3 is TGTGCCTGGAGGCGGGACAGGAGGGATGGCGAGCAGTACTTC. It is translated as CAWRRDRRDGEQYF.

This clonotype was detected only a few times. The V and J genes are TRBV13 and TRBJ2-3; 14 positions match TRBD2. Germline V lookup: CDR1 PRHDT, CDR2 FYEKMQ (reference sequence). Germline trimming cut 6 bases from V and 4 bases from J; bases unmatched to any gene: 9. The CDR3 extends over 17 amino acids. In DNA form, the CDR3 reads TGTGCCAGCAGTCGCCGACTAGCGGGAGGGCCATCAGATACGCAGTATTTT. Amino acid sequence: CASSRRLAGGPSDTQYF. Full variable domain (outside the CDR3, taken from reference TRBV13 and TRBJ2-3): AAGVIQSPRHLIKEKRETATLKCYPIPRHDTVYWYQQGPGQDPQFLISFYEKMQSDKGSIPDRFSAQQFSDYHSELNMSSLELGDSALYFCASSRRLAGGPSDTQYFGPGTRLTVL.

This chain links TRBV7-2 with TRBJ2-3, with 8 bases aligning to TRBD2. Trimming removed 1 base from V and 10 bases from J; junction bases left unmatched: 4. CDR1 and CDR2 (germline): SGHTA, FQGNSA. The CDR3 is made up of 13 amino acids. This chain's CDR3 is CASSLERGLAQYF. DNA for the CDR3: TGTGCCAGCAGCTTAGAGCGGGGGCTTGCGCAGTATTTT.

The chain carries TRBV20-1 and TRBJ2-1; TRBD2 matches at 9 bases. V dropped 0 bases and J dropped 4; count of bases not matched to a gene: 1. The germline V gene has CDR1 DFQATT and CDR2 SNEGSKA (reference sequence). The CDR3 loop spans 14 amino acids. Here the CDR3 DNA reads TGCAGTGCTAGAGATAGCGGGAGATACAATGAGCAGTTCTTC. Encoded protein: CSARDSGRYNEQFF.

This clonotype was seen ten or more times. This chain connects TRBV5-1 to TRBJ2-7; 8 bases map to TRBD2. Looked up from germline, CDR1 is SGHRS and CDR2 is YFSETQ. The CDR3 consists of 14 residues. V dropped 8 bases and J dropped 2; count of bases not matched to a gene: 9. The CDR3 here is CASASGHPPYEQYF. For the CDR3, the DNA is TGCGCCAGTGCTAGCGGGCACCCCCCCTACGAGCAGTACTTC.

This clonotype was counted at least ten times. The rearrangement uses TRBV30 and TRBJ1-1; D is uncertain. CDR1 is GTSNPN, CDR2 SVGIG, per germline (reference sequence). This CDR3 has 12 amino acids. V was cut by 2 bases and J by 4 bases, with 8 bases left in between. This CDR3 reads CAWSREITEAFF. The DNA of the CDR3 is TGTGCCTGGAGTAGGGAAATCACTGAAGCTTTCTTT.

There are a few counts of this clonotype. The chain joins TRBV4-1 to TRBJ2-1, with 11 bases identical to TRBD2. The CDR3 runs to 18 residues. The V segment lost 0 bases and the J segment 5 bases; nucleotides outside the gene matches: 9. CDR1 and CDR2 from the germline V gene are MGHRA and YSYEKL. CDR3 DNA sequence: TGCGCCAGCAGCCAAGACGCACCGGGACTAGCGGCCAACAATGAGCAGTTCTTC. Residues: CASSQDAPGLAANNEQFF.